This T cell receptor beta chain was retrieved from a study of T cell changes during pregnancy in multiple sclerosis. Some clones are missing from TCRdb's copy, which holds only in-frame ones; the method was immunoSEQ multiplex PCR. This table has tens of thousands of clones, approximately 90% appearing once. This CDR3 region has 14 residues. CDR1 is MNHNS, CDR2 SASEGT, per germline. Trimming removed 1 base at V and 9 bases at J, with 13 bases between. This chain links TRBV6-1 with TRBJ2-1, with D possibly being TRBD1 (5 bases). The TCR was taken from a female donor with multiple sclerosis, enrolled in a pregnancy study. The sample here was CD4+ T cells from peripheral blood mononuclear cells, taken after pregnancy. DNA for the CDR3: TGTGCCAGCAGTGAAGTTAGGGGATACGGTGAGCAGTTCTTC. This gives the protein CASSEVRGYGEQFF.